This TCR beta chain stems from a study of response to subunit inactivated influenza vaccine. Study-wide results and caveats: That few new T cells are recruited by each seasonal influenza vaccination was the authors' suggestion.

This clonotype was detected only a few times. What it binds is not known. TCRdb redid the calling of the RT-PCR reads with MiXCR, one entry per CDR3 protein. The sample has about 700,000 distinct CDR3 sequences, approximately 15% seen once. The V and J ends lost 3 bases and 0 bases respectively, with 9 bases between them. The CDR3 spans 14 residues. Germline values: CDR1 DFQATT, CDR2 SNEGSKA (reference sequence). The chain has TRBV20-1 and TRBJ1-5, with D unresolved. The sample consisted of PBMCs from blood, taken roughly 15 days before vaccination. This clonotype was sampled from a man between 50 and 59 years old who received an inactivated influenza vaccine. Here the CDR3 reads CSASFPYSNQPQHF. DNA of the CDR3: TGCAGTGCTAGCTTCCCTTATAGCAATCAGCCCCAGCATTTT.